A selection of T cell receptor beta chains follows, all from one sample in a study of tumor-infiltrating lymphocytes in primary liver carcinoma. TCRdb processed the multiplex PCR reads anew with MiXCR; each CDR3 protein has one entry. Of about 300,000 distinct CDR3 sequences in the sample, 55% to 65% were seen once. Sequencing input: peripheral blood. These receptors all come from a man aged 40-49 years with primary liver carcinoma and hepatitis B virus infection. The CDR3 runs from the conserved cysteine through the conserved F or W. The D gene is left open where the match is weak. A row's size may be missing; if present it is once, few, many or a size class.

V	D	J	size	CDR3	DNA
TRBV29-1	.	TRBJ2-5	once	CSVEDMYSRGYQETQYF	TGCAGCGTTGAGGATATGTATAGCAGGGGTTACCAAGAGACCCAGTACTTC
TRBV29-1	.	TRBJ2-1	.	CSVKGESSYNEQFF	TGCAGCGTTAAGGGGGAGAGCTCCTACAATGAGCAGTTCTTT
TRBV28	.	TRBJ1-2	.	CASSPGSKSNGYTF	TGTGCCAGCAGCCCAGGGTCGAAGTCAAATGGCTACACCTTC
TRBV6-2/TRBV6-3	.	TRBJ2-7	.	CASKRLQEGYKQYF	TGTGCCAGCAAAAGACTACAGGAGGGCTACAAGCAATACTTC
TRBV6-2/TRBV6-3	TRBD1	TRBJ2-3	.	CASSYCGQGATDTQYF	TGTGCCAGCAGTTATTGTGGACAGGGGGCGACGGATACGCAGTATTTT
TRBV7-3	TRBD2	TRBJ2-1	few	CASSLTLAGSGQFF	TGTGCCAGCAGCTTAACCTTAGCGGGGTCGGGGCAGTTCTTC
TRBV4-1	TRBD2	TRBJ2-1	.	CASSHTVAGANEQFF	TGCGCCAGCAGCCATACCGTAGCGGGAGCAAATGAGCAGTTCTTC
TRBV12-3/TRBV12-4	TRBD1	TRBJ2-3	.	CASSFTGGGVTQCF	TGTGCCAGCAGTTTCACAGGGGGTGGGGTTACGCAGTGTTTT
TRBV5-6	TRBD2	TRBJ2-5	many	CASSSGLADLGGETQYF	TGTGCCAGCAGCTCTGGACTAGCGGACCTTGGGGGAGAGACCCAGTACTTC
TRBV7-2	.	TRBJ1-2	.	CACSPVVGSRYGYTF	TGTGCCTGCAGCCCAGTCGTAGGGTCTAGGTATGGCTACACCTTC
TRBV7-9	TRBD1	TRBJ2-7	.	CASSPGDRDPFSYEQYF	TGTGCCAGCAGCCCGGGGGACAGGGACCCTTTCTCCTACGAGCAGTACTTC
TRBV28	.	TRBJ2-4	.	CASSLHKPTSTIAKNIQYF	TGTGCCAGCAGTCTACATAAACCGACTTCCACGATAGCCAAAAACATTCAGTACTTC
TRBV14	.	TRBJ1-2	.	CASSHGPSYNYTF	TGTGCCAGCAGCCACGGGCCGAGCTATAACTACACCTTC
TRBV29-1	.	TRBJ1-1	once	CSGAWGGAEAFF	TGTAGCGGGGCGTGGGGGGGCGCTGAAGCTTTCTTT
TRBV12-3/TRBV12-4	.	TRBJ1-3	many	CASREPSGNTIYF	TGTGCCAGCAGGGAACCCTCTGGAAACACCATATATTTT
TRBV11-3	.	TRBJ2-5	.	CASSLSPVASQDTQYF	TGTGCCAGCAGCTTATCACCTGTAGCGAGTCAAGATACCCAGTACTTC
TRBV6-1	.	TRBJ1-5	many	CAGGYSNQPQHF	TGTGCCGGGGGATATAGCAATCAGCCCCAGCATTTT
TRBV29-1	TRBD1	TRBJ1-1	many	CRAQPRGQGGNTEAFF	TGCAGGGCCCAGCCCCGGGGACAGGGGGGGAACACTGAAGCTTTCTTT
TRBV4-1	.	TRBJ2-7	many	CASSPLPQGRYEQYF	TGCGCCAGCAGCCCCTTGCCCCAGGGGAGATACGAGCAGTACTTC
TRBV5-6	.	TRBJ2-4	once	CASSVGGAKNVQYF	TGTGCCAGCAGCGTGGGGGGAGCCAAAAACGTTCAGTACTTC
TRBV10-3	.	TRBJ1-2	few	CAISEGAGNYGYTF	TGTGCCATCAGTGAAGGGGCAGGAAACTATGGCTACACCTTC
TRBV7-8	.	TRBJ1-2	.	CASSLSQGLGYDYTF	TGTGCCAGCAGCCTATCTCAGGGGCTCGGCTATGACTACACCTTC
TRBV12-3/TRBV12-4	.	TRBJ1-1	.	CTSSPNLPGTPNTEAFF	TGTACCAGCAGTCCCAACCTTCCGGGGACACCGAACACTGAAGCTTTCTTT
TRBV29-1	.	TRBJ1-4	many	CSVEVWTLRGEKLFF	TGCAGCGTTGAAGTCTGGACCCTGAGGGGTGAAAAACTGTTTTTT
TRBV5-4	.	TRBJ2-1	few	CASSLRQENEQFF	TGTGCCAGCAGCTTGCGACAAGAAAATGAGCAGTTCTTC
TRBV6-2/TRBV6-3	.	TRBJ2-7	many	CASSYSEGSPRLEQYF	TGTGCCAGCAGTTACTCCGAGGGCAGCCCCCGCCTCGAGCAGTACTTC
TRBV5-1	.	TRBJ2-5	.	CASRSAFGPTGHQESQYF	TGCGCCAGCAGATCAGCCTTTGGCCCGACAGGCCACCAAGAGAGCCAGTACTTC
TRBV6-1	TRBD2	TRBJ2-3	few	CGSSPNLFSSGITDTQYF	TGTGGCAGCAGTCCCAACCTCTTCTCTAGCGGGATCACAGATACGCAGTATTTT
TRBV6-2/TRBV6-3	TRBD1	TRBJ2-5	.	CAGSYLRQGKETQYF	TGTGCCGGCAGTTACCTCAGACAGGGAAAAGAGACCCAGTACTTC
TRBV7-8	.	TRBJ1-2	.	CASSLVVNYGYTF	TGTGCCAGCAGCTTAGTCGTTAACTATGGCTACACCTTC
TRBV11-2	.	TRBJ1-5	.	CASSFMGDQPQHF	TGTGCCAGCAGCTTTATGGGAGATCAGCCCCAGCATTTT
TRBV4-3	TRBD1	TRBJ1-2	.	CASSQEARGDGYTF	TGCGCTAGCAGCCAAGAAGCCAGGGGGGATGGCTACACCTTC
TRBV5-1	.	TRBJ2-7	.	CASSFSSTGVRGNEQYF	TGCGCCAGCAGCTTCTCCTCCACGGGAGTTAGGGGCAACGAGCAGTACTTC
TRBV14	TRBD1	TRBJ1-5	many	CASSAQGTDQPQHF	TGTGCCAGCAGCGCACAGGGGACGGATCAGCCCCAGCATTTT
TRBV29-1	.	TRBJ2-4	many	CSVGAKADIQYF	TGCAGCGTTGGTGCCAAGGCGGACATTCAGTACTTC
TRBV12-3/TRBV12-4	.	TRBJ2-3	.	CASTERHLDTQYF	TGTGCCAGCACAGAGCGGCATCTAGATACGCAGTATTTT
TRBV28	TRBD2	TRBJ2-1	.	CASGLAGARDVQFF	TGTGCCAGCGGACTAGCGGGAGCAAGGGATGTGCAGTTCTTC
TRBV7-9	.	TRBJ1-1	.	CASSLAPRGTEAFF	TGTGCCAGCAGCTTAGCCCCCAGGGGCACTGAAGCTTTCTTT
TRBV12-3/TRBV12-4	.	TRBJ2-2	many	CATKGGGWTGELFF	TGTGCCACCAAAGGGGGAGGCTGGACCGGGGAGCTGTTTTTT
TRBV20-1	TRBD2	TRBJ2-5	.	CSAPSLASGRQETQYF	TGCAGTGCTCCATCACTAGCGAGTGGTAGGCAAGAGACCCAGTACTTC
TRBV6-2/TRBV6-3	.	TRBJ2-3	.	CASIAVTGTQYF	TGTGCCAGCATCGCAGTAACAGGTACGCAGTATTTT